A single sample gave rise to the 8 T cell receptor beta chains below, sequenced in a study of T cell responses to AZD1222 COVID-19 vaccine. The table came from immunoSEQ multiplex PCR; TCRdb's copy has only in-frame clones and leaves some out. The repertoire holds 150,000 to 200,000 clones, with around 90% as singletons. Sequences were derived from peripheral blood, sampled 28 days after the second AZD1222 dose. These receptor sequences come from an adult who received the AZD1222 COVID-19 vaccine.

The J gene is TRBJ1-2, the V gene TRBV7-2; 8 bases map to TRBD1. J was trimmed by 4 bases and V by 0 bases; bases with no gene match: 7. CDR1 and CDR2 from the germline V gene are SGHTA and FQGNSA. The CDR3 is made up of 16 amino acids. Here the CDR3 reads CASSLARTGRIYGYTF. CDR3 in DNA: TGTGCCAGCAGCTTAGCACGGACAGGGCGCATCTATGGCTACACCTTC. Based on the CDR3 plus reference TRBV7-2 and TRBJ1-2, the full variable domain is GAGVSQSPSNKVTEKGKDVELRCDPISGHTALYWYRQSLGQGLEFLIYFQGNSAPDKSGLPSDRFSAERTGGSVSTLTIQRTQQEDSAVYLCASSLARTGRIYGYTFGSGTRLTVV.

The chain employs TRBV21-1 and TRBJ1-2; TRBD1 reflects the table's D call only, with no check against the DNA. TRBV21-1 is a pseudogene locus. This CDR3 contains 13 residues. Here the CDR3 DNA reads TGTGCCAGCGACAAAACAGGGGTAGAGGGCTACACCTTC. Amino acid sequence: CASDKTGVEGYTF.

The V gene is TRBV25-1, the J gene TRBJ2-5; 7 nucleotides match TRBD2. This CDR3 is 15 amino acids long. Germline V gene sequence: CDR1 MGHDK, CDR2 SYGVNS. V was clipped by 3 bases and J by 3 bases; unmatched bases: 7. The CDR3 DNA sequence: TGTGCCAGCAGTGATCCGGGACGGGGGGAAGAGACCCAGTACTTC. Translating gives CASSDPGRGEETQYF.

The rearrangement joins TRBV15 to TRBJ1-2; D gene ambiguous. Per germline, CDR1 LNHNV and CDR2 YYDKDF (reference sequence). The V end lost 5 bases, the J end lost 2 bases, and 12 bases lay between the germline ends. This CDR3 has 14 residues. The CDR3 DNA sequence: TGTGCCACCAGCTCCGAAGCCCTGAACTATGGCTACACCTTC. It is translated as CATSSEALNYGYTF.

The rearrangement joins TRBV1 to TRBJ2-7; the table's D gene call, TRBD1, was not cross checked with the DNA. TRBV1 is a pseudogene. The CDR3 is made up of 15 amino acids. CDR3 DNA: TGCACCAGCAGCCCTGTTGGGGCCAGAGATTACGAGCAGTACTTC. Translated, it gives CTSSPVGARDYEQYF.

V usage is TRBV3-1 (or the pseudogene TRBV3-2) and J usage is TRBJ2-1; TRBD1 agrees at 10 bases. This CDR3 spans 15 amino acids. Unmatched junction bases numbered 0, after V lost 1 base and J lost 3 bases. Per the germline V gene, CDR1 is LGHDT and CDR2 is YNNKEL (reference sequence). CDR3 in DNA: TGTGCCAGCAGCCAAGGGACAGGGGGCTACAATGAGCAGTTCTTC. This sequence encodes CASSQGTGGYNEQFF.

This clone was found once. Written as DNA, the CDR3 is TGCAGCGTTGAGTCGGGTGCCACCGGGGAGCTGTTTTTT. Translating gives CSVESGATGELFF. The genes are TRBV29-1 and TRBJ2-2; no firm D call. Trimming pared 3 bases from V and 4 bases from J, leaving 9 bases between. The CDR3 spans 13 residues. The germline CDR1 and CDR2 sequences are SQVTM and ANQGSEA.

In the case of this clone: Other DNA sequences in this sample translate to the same CDR3. The chain joins TRBV2 to TRBJ1-4; 10 positions agree with TRBD1. After removal of 8 bases from V and 4 bases from J, the junction contained 4 bases not matched to a gene. Per germline, CDR1 SNHLY and CDR2 FYNNEI. This CDR3 contains 14 residues. CDR3 amino acids: CASLRDRGNEKLFF. For the CDR3, the DNA is TGTGCCAGCCTCCGGGACAGGGGTAATGAAAAACTGTTTTTT. The variable domain in full, with the rest retrieved from reference TRBV2 and TRBJ1-4, is EPEVTQTPSHQVTQMGQEVILRCVPISNHLYFYWYRQILGQKVEFLVSFYNNEISEKSEIFDDQFSVERPDGSNFTLKIRSTKLEDSAMYFCASLRDRGNEKLFFGSGTQLSVL.